Below, 29 T cell receptor delta chains from the same sample are listed, as sequenced in a study of γδ T cells in repeated Plasmodium falciparum infection (dated by TCRdb to 2020 to 2022). The library came from multiplex PCR. The sequencing machine was an Illumina MiSeq. Public reads were reanalyzed in TCRdb with CATT, and rows carrying the same DNA were merged afterwards. The sample table lists some 100,000 delta-chain clones, around 1.4% of them with a count of one. The ten largest clonotypes hold around 8.1% of the sample. For bulk TCR repertoire analysis, Vgamma9/Vdelta2+ and Vdelta2-negative gammadelta T cell populations were isolated by flow sorting from peripheral blood mononuclear cells. Sequences were obtained from gamma-delta T cells from blood. The receptors were gathered from a pool of human donors (malaria-infected and uninfected, not separated).

This clone was picked up a small number of times. A far larger clone is only one base removed, so a read error is likely. Other DNA sequences from this sample encode an identical CDR3 as well. The chain is built from TRDV3 and TRDJ1; TRDD3 agrees at 9 bases. The J gene, not given by TCRdb, was assigned here from a germline match of the nucleotide sequence. CDR3 length equals 21 residues. Per the germline V gene, CDR1 is TVYSNPD and CDR2 is GDNSRS (reference sequence). The V and J ends lost 2 bases and 3 bases, in that order; junction bases with no gene match: 28. DNA for the CDR3: TGTGCCTTTGAGCCGACCTGGGGGATTAAAGCCACTTCGCGGGCTTCCGATAAACTCATCTTT. Encoded protein: CAFEPTWGIKATSRASDKLIF.

This clone turned up a few times. This likely reflects a read error, since a far larger clone is one base away. Within the sample, other DNA sequences also encode this same CDR3. CDR3 sequence: CALTLKFPGGYAVTDKLIF. The CDR3, as DNA: TGTGCTCTTACATTAAAATTCCCGGGGGGATACGCGGTTACCGATAAACTCATCTTT. The chain links TRDV1 to TRDJ1; TRDD3 matches at 10 bases. TCRdb leaves out the J gene; it was filled in here by matching the DNA to germline. Trimming cost V 8 bases and J 2 bases; bases outside gene matches: 20. Germline CDR1 is TSWWSYY and CDR2 is QGS. The CDR3 is 19 amino acids.

This clone showed up many times. This likely came from a read error, as a far larger clone is one base away. The J gene has no call, while the V gene is TRDV2; the DNA was not used to check the table's D call, TRDD3. Germline assignment: CDR1 GEAIGNYY and CDR2 EKD. This CDR3 comprises 14 residues. The DNA of the CDR3 is TGTGCCTGTGACAAACTGGGGGATACAGCACAGCTCTTCTTT. It codes for CACDKLGDTAQLFF.

This clone was counted only a few times. The protein held in TCRdb is that of a much larger clone and does not match this DNA's translation at residue 15, likely because of a read error; the protein shown is translated from the DNA. The chain has TRDV1 and TRDJ1; 9 positions agree with TRDD3. Germline matching of the DNA provided the J gene here, since TCRdb leaves it blank. Germline V CDR1 and CDR2: TSWWSYY, QGS. Losses at the gene ends were 4 bases for V and 3 bases for J; bases not matched to a gene: 21. There are 20 residues in the CDR3. In DNA, the CDR3 is TGTGCTCTTGGGGGGAGGGGTTCTTTCTGGGGGATTCATTACGCCGATAAACTCATCTTT. As protein: CALGGRGSFWGIHYADKLIF.

In regard to this clone: The mismatch at residue 15 between this DNA's translation and the TCRdb protein of a much larger clone likely reflects a read error; the protein shown is translated from the DNA. The V segment is TRDV2, and no J call was made; the tabulated D call, TRDD3, remains unverified against the DNA. Germline assignment: CDR1 GEAIGNYY and CDR2 EKD. The CDR3 extends over 17 amino acids. The CDR3 region is CACDVDWGIRLTAQPFF. CDR3 nucleotide sequence: TGTGCCTGTGACGTCGACTGGGGGATAAGGTTGACAGCACAACCCTTCTTT.

Points on this clone: TCRdb records a much larger clone's protein for this DNA, with a difference at residue 8 that likely arises from a read error; the protein given is the translation of the DNA. The rearrangement links TRDV2 to TRDJ2; D unresolved. Because TCRdb records no J gene, it was assigned here through a match of the DNA to germline. Trimming cost V 0 bases and J 4 bases, with 8 bases left between them. CDR3 length equals 14 residues. The V gene's germline CDR1 is GEAIGNYY and CDR2 EKD. CDR3 residues: CACDTGVGTAQLFF. CDR3 in DNA: TGTGCCTGTGACACCGGGGTGGGGACAGCACAACTCTTCTTT.

Notes on this clone: TCRdb assigns this DNA the protein of a much larger clone, which departs from its translation at residue 8; this likely reflects a read error, and the protein shown comes from translating the DNA. This chain connects TRDV2 to TRDJ3; 8 bases agree with TRDD3. The J gene was missing in TCRdb and was found by matching the end of the DNA to germline. This CDR3 comprises 18 residues. Per germline, CDR1 GEAIGNYY and CDR2 EKD. The V gene end was trimmed by 3 bases and the J gene end by 0 bases; junction bases not matched to a gene: 6. The CDR3: CACDYWGVRSWDTRQMFF. In nucleotides, the CDR3 is TGTGCCTGTGACTACTGGGGGGTACGCTCCTGGGACACCCGACAGATGTTTTTC.

To note about this clone: The protein given by TCRdb reflects a much larger clone and differs at residue 17 from this DNA's translation, likely from a read error; the protein shown is the DNA's translation. V and J are TRDV2 and TRDJ1, with 8 bases lining up with TRDD3. Here the J gene came from matching the DNA to germline, since TCRdb omits it. Looked up from germline, CDR1 is GEAIGNYY and CDR2 is EKD. J was trimmed by 4 bases and V by 2 bases; bases with no gene match: 29. The CDR3 has 22 amino acids. This CDR3 reads CACDSLTGGDSATLSVLDKLIF. The CDR3 DNA sequence: TGTGCCTGTGACAGCCTGACTGGGGGGGACTCTGCAACTCTCAGCGTACTCGATAAACTCATCTTT.

This clone has at least ten counts. TCRdb shows a much larger clone's protein in place of this DNA's translation, and the two differ at residue 3, likely through a read error; the protein shown is translated from the DNA. Here the CDR3 DNA reads TGTGCTCCTGGGGAACCTCATTACTGGGGGATACAAAGGGAGAAACTCATCTTT. It encodes CAPGEPHYWGIQREKLIF. The rearrangement uses TRDV1 and TRDJ1; 12 bases are a match to TRDD3. Germline lookup yields CDR1 TSWWSYY and CDR2 QGS. CDR3 length: 18 amino acids.

For this clone: TCRdb's entry gives the protein of a much larger clone, which mismatches this DNA's translation at residue 11, likely from a read error; the protein reported here is translated from the DNA. This chain connects TRDV1 to TRDJ1, with a possible D match to TRDD3 (6 bases). Germline CDR1 TSWWSYY, CDR2 QGS. Trimming removed 1 base at V and 0 bases at J, with 27 bases between. The CDR3 is 21 residues long. CDR3 sequence: CALGEPAPHWEIMRNTDKLIF. In DNA, the CDR3 is TGTGCTCTTGGGGAACCTGCGCCCCACTGGGAGATAATGCGCAACACCGATAAACTCATCTTT.

As regards this clone: TCRdb lists the protein of a much larger clone for this DNA, which differs at residue 4, so this is likely a read error; the protein given here is translated from the DNA itself. The V and J genes are TRDV2 and TRDJ1; 8 bases map to TRDD3. No J gene was available from TCRdb, and it was assigned here by a germline match of the DNA. V shed 5 bases and J 2 bases; nucleotides not matched to a gene: 9. The germline V gene encodes CDR1 GEAIGNYY and CDR2 EKD. This CDR3 has 15 residues. CDR3 region: CACGPLLGDTDKLIF. CDR3 in DNA: TGTGCCTGTGGCCCGTTGTTGGGGGATACCGATAAACTCATCTTT.

Many counts were recorded for this clone. The rearrangement joins TRDV1 to TRDJ1, with a weak D call TRDD3 (6 bases). V shed 7 bases and J shed 1 base, with 22 bases lying between them. Germline V CDR1 and CDR2: TSWWSYY, QGS. This CDR3 has 17 residues. The CDR3: CALATSAPGEPTDKLIF. CDR3 DNA sequence: TGTGCTCTTGCGACTAGCGCCCCTGGGGAACCCACCGATAAACTCATCTTT.

On this clone: This DNA's translation and the protein TCRdb lists, from a much larger clone, do not match at residue 10, likely due to a read error; the protein shown is translated from the DNA. The chain uses TRDV2 and TRDJ1; 10 nucleotides align to TRDD3. Here the J gene was assigned by germline matching of the DNA, as TCRdb has none. The CDR3 spans 18 residues. V dropped 2 bases and J dropped 2; count of bases not matched to a gene: 13. CDR1 and CDR2 from the germline V gene are GEAIGNYY and EKD. CDR3 protein: CACDKGDTAASQTDKLIF. CDR3 coding DNA: TGTGCCTGTGACAAGGGGGATACGGCCGCATCGCAGACCGATAAACTCATCTTT.

This clone was detected a few times. This likely traces to a read error, being one base from a far larger clone. Additional DNA sequences in this sample encode the identical CDR3. The chain carries TRDV1 and TRDJ1, with 8 bases aligning to TRDD3. The J gene is absent in TCRdb and was assigned here via DNA matching to germline. The CDR3 contains 19 residues. CDR1 and CDR2 (germline): TSWWSYY, QGS. The CDR3 DNA is TGTGCTCTTGGGGAACGTGGCCGTCGGGGGATAGGCTACACCGACAAACTCATCTTT. Translation: CALGERGRRGIGYTDKLIF.

Worth noting for this clone: TCRdb assigns this DNA the protein of a much larger clone, which departs from its translation at residue 10; this likely reflects a read error, and the protein shown comes from translating the DNA. This chain joins TRDV1 and TRDJ1, with D unresolved. This CDR3 is built from 15 residues. Germline-derived CDR1 and CDR2 are TSWWSYY and QGS. In DNA, the CDR3 is TGTGCTCTTGTGGAAAGGAAGCGTCTCGCCGATAAACTCATCTTT. Its translation is CALVERKRLADKLIF.

Concerning this clone itself: Since a far larger clone is one base different, this is likely a read error. The sample contains more than one DNA sequence encoding this CDR3. The chain couples TRDV1 to TRDJ1; TRDD3 aligns across 8 bases. The V gene's germline CDR1 is TSWWSYY and CDR2 QGS. J lost 0 bases, V lost 5 bases, and 26 bases had no gene match. The CDR3 is made up of 22 amino acids. The chain's CDR3 is CALGKETNFLLLGDDYTDKLIF. Here the CDR3 DNA reads TGTGCTCTTGGGAAGGAGACGAACTTCCTTCTGCTGGGGGACGATTACACCGATAAACTCATCTTT.

This clone has just a few counts. TCRdb pairs this DNA with a much larger clone's protein that differs at residue 12, likely a read error; the protein shown was translated from the DNA. The J gene has no call, while the V gene is TRDV2; TRDD3, the table's D call, lacks a check against the DNA. The CDR3 runs to 14 residues. Looked up from germline, CDR1 is GEAIGNYY and CDR2 is EKD. The CDR3 here is CACDTVTGTDKPIF. CDR3 bases: TGTGCCTGTGACACCGTAACTGGGACCGATAAACCCATCTTT.

This clone was seen many times. TCRdb shows a much larger clone's protein in place of this DNA's translation, and the two differ at residue 10, likely through a read error; the protein shown is translated from the DNA. The CDR3 here is CACDGWGTDRLIF. DNA for the CDR3: TGTGCCTGTGACGGTTGGGGAACCGATAGACTCATCTTT. The gene calls are TRDV2 and TRDJ1; maybe TRDD3 (5 bases). TCRdb records no J gene; here it was assigned by comparing the DNA to germline. Germline V gene sequence: CDR1 GEAIGNYY, CDR2 EKD. This CDR3 contains 13 residues.

This clone has at least ten counts. A read error is likely here: a far larger clone is one base away. Other DNA sequences in the same sample also yield this CDR3. The V gene is TRDV1, the J gene TRDJ1; D is possibly TRDD3 (6 bases). TCRdb supplies no J gene; here it was assigned by aligning the nucleotide sequence to germline. Per germline, CDR1 TSWWSYY and CDR2 QGS. V lost 4 bases, J lost 0 bases, and 30 bases lay in between. The CDR3 runs 21 residues. The CDR3 DNA follows: TGTGCTCTTGGGGGGCACAGAGGTCCCACGCCCTGGGGAGAGTACACCGATAAACTCATCTTT. It yields the protein CALGGHRGPTPWGEYTDKLIF.

This clone showed up just a few times. A read error is the likely source, as a far larger clone sits one nucleotide away. Other nucleotide sequences from this sample produce the same CDR3. The gene calls are TRDV3 and TRDJ1; 12 bases map to TRDD3. TCRdb does not report a J gene; here it was assigned by matching the DNA to germline references. This CDR3 region has 22 residues. The germline CDR1 and CDR2 sequences are TVYSNPD and GDNSRS (reference sequence). The CDR3 sequence: CALTGFPWGIRAPLYVTDKLIF. Here the CDR3 DNA reads TGTGCTTTAACCGGATTCCCCTGGGGGATACGCGCCCCCCTCTATGTCACCGATAAACTCATCTTT. Combining the CDR3 with reference TRDV3 and TRDJ1 gives the whole variable domain CDKVTQSSPDQTVASGSEVVLLCTYDTVYSNPDLFWYRIRPDYSFQFVFYGDNSRSEGADFTQGRFSVKHILTQKAFHLVISPVRTEDSATYYCALTGFPWGIRAPLYVTDKLIFGKGTRVTVEP.

This clone appeared a few times. TCRdb shows a much larger clone's protein in place of this DNA's translation, and the two differ at residue 3, likely through a read error; the protein shown is translated from the DNA. The chain combines TRDV1 with TRDJ1, with unresolved D. TCRdb lists no J gene, so it was determined here by aligning the DNA to germline. CDR1 is TSWWSYY and CDR2 is QGS in the germline V gene. The CDR3 has 14 amino acids. CDR3 residues: CAFGFLHVRYKLIF. The CDR3 coding sequence is TGTGCTTTTGGGTTTCTCCACGTTCGGTATAAACTCATCTTT.

As to this clone: The protein given by TCRdb reflects a much larger clone and differs at residue 13 from this DNA's translation, likely from a read error; the protein shown is the DNA's translation. This chain uses TRDV2 with TRDJ1; D perhaps matches TRDD3 (6 bases). The J gene, missing from TCRdb, was assigned here through DNA to germline matching. The CDR3 is 16 residues long. Germline V gene sequence: CDR1 GEAIGNYY, CDR2 EKD. CDR3 sequence reads: CACDPMGANPTDRLIF. The CDR3 bases are TGTGCCTGTGACCCGATGGGGGCCAACCCAACCGATAGACTCATCTTT.

In this sample, this clone turned up a few times. The protein that TCRdb holds for this DNA derives from a much larger clone and differs from the translated DNA at residue 7, which likely indicates a read error; the protein shown here is translated from the DNA. The V gene is TRDV2, the J gene TRDJ1, with 11 nucleotides matching TRDD3. The J gene is absent in TCRdb and was assigned here via DNA matching to germline. This CDR3 comprises 24 residues. The germline CDR1 and CDR2 sequences are GEAIGNYY and EKD. The V gene end was trimmed by 0 bases and the J gene end by 1 base; junction bases not matched to a gene: 27. The CDR3 sequence: CACDTVRSNRGQHWGIGSTDKLIF. The CDR3 DNA reads as TGTGCCTGTGACACCGTCAGGTCTAACCGAGGACAGCACTGGGGGATAGGGTCCACCGATAAACTCATCTTT.

Concerning this clone itself: TCRdb's entry gives the protein of a much larger clone, which mismatches this DNA's translation at residue 16, likely from a read error; the protein reported here is translated from the DNA. This chain links TRDV1 with TRDJ1, with D possibly called TRDD2 or TRDD3 (7 bases each). TCRdb carries no J gene annotation; the J gene was assigned here by matching the DNA with germline. Germline-derived CDR1 and CDR2 are TSWWSYY and QGS. CDR3 length: 20 residues. The CDR3 DNA is TGTGCTCTTGGGGGGTCCTTTTTCCTACTCATGGGGATAGTAACCGCTAAACTCATCTTT. Its translation: CALGGSFFLLMGIVTAKLIF.

In its sample, this clone was seen many times. This is likely an artifact of a read error, given a far larger clone one base away. The same CDR3 arises from other DNA sequences in this sample as well. The V call is TRDV2, the J call TRDJ2, with TRDD3 matching over 13 bases. The J gene is absent in TCRdb and was assigned here via DNA matching to germline. Germline-derived CDR1 and CDR2 are GEAIGNYY and EKD. The ends lost 3 bases at V and 5 bases at J; junction bases unmatched: 17. This CDR3 spans 20 amino acids. The CDR3, as DNA: TGTGCCTGTGACCCTGTATATCCCAGTACTGGGGGATACGGTACAGCACAACTCTTCTTT. Protein: CACDPVYPSTGGYGTAQLFF.

There are a few counts of this clone. Only one base separates this from a far larger clonotype, so it likely reflects a read error. Within the sample, other DNA sequences also encode this same CDR3. This chain joins TRDV1 and TRDJ1; D possibly corresponds to TRDD3 (6 bases). TCRdb offers no J gene call, so here the DNA was matched to germline to obtain one. Trimming stripped 1 base from V and 2 bases from J, with 47 bases between. The CDR3 runs to 27 residues. Germline values: CDR1 TSWWSYY, CDR2 QGS. CDR3 DNA sequence: TGTGCTCTTGGGGAACCTGTCTCCTATAAGCTCACTCATACTATCTGGTGGCACACATGGGGGACCGATAAACTCATCTTT. Translated, it gives CALGEPVSYKLTHTIWWHTWGTDKLIF.

Of note for this clone: The translation of this DNA and the TCRdb protein of a much larger clone differ at residue 4, probably owing to a read error; the protein shown here is translated from the DNA. The chain uses TRDV2 and TRDJ3, with 12 positions matching TRDD3. TCRdb is silent on the J gene; assignment here came from matching the DNA to germline. The CDR3 length is 21 residues. The V gene's germline CDR1 is GEAIGNYY and CDR2 EKD. The CDR3: CACGTGAAGGYGSWDTRQMFF. In nucleotides, the CDR3 is TGTGCCTGTGGCACCGGAGCTGCTGGGGGATACGGATCCTGGGACACCCGACAGATGTTTTTC.

This clone has only a few counts. TCRdb records a much larger clone's protein for this DNA, with a difference at residue 24 that likely arises from a read error; the protein given is the translation of the DNA. In DNA form, the CDR3 reads TGTGCTCTTGGGGAACTATGGGCGTTCCTACGTTCCACTGGGGGAAAACAGGGGGAGGCCGATAAACTCACCTTT. This encodes CALGELWAFLRSTGGKQGEADKLTF. The J gene is uncalled and the V gene is TRDV1; no DNA check was done on the table's D call, TRDD3. Germline V gives CDR1 TSWWSYY, CDR2 QGS. The length of the CDR3 is 25 residues.

This clone was picked up a small number of times. TCRdb attributes to this sequence the protein of a much larger clone, which differs from the DNA translation at residue 9; a read error is likely, and the protein displayed is translated from the DNA. This rearrangement joins TRDV2 to TRDJ3; tentatively, D is TRDD3 (5 bases). The germline CDR1 and CDR2 sequences are GEAIGNYY and EKD. The CDR3 is 16 amino acids. This CDR3 is CACDTGDPCDTRQMFF. The CDR3 region has the DNA TGTGCCTGTGACACCGGGGACCCCTGCGACACCCGACAGATGTTTTTC.